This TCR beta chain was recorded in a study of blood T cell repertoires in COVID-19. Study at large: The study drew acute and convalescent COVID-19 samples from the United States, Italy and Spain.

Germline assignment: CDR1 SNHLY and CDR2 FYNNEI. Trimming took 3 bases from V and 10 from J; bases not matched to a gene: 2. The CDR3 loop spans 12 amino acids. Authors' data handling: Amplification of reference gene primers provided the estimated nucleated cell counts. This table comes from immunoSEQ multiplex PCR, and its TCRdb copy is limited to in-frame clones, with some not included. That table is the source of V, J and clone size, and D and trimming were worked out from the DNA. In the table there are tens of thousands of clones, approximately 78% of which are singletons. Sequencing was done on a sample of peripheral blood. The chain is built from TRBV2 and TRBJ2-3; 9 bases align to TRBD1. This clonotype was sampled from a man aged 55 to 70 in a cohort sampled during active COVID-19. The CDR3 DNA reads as TGTGCCAGCAGTGACGACAGGGGGTCGCAGTATTTT. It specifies CASSDDRGSQYF.